This T cell receptor beta chain was found in a study of Graves' ophthalmopathy and Graves' hyperthyroidism. The CDR3 is 13 amino acids in total, end residues counted. The TCR beta CDR3 regions underwent amplification from RNA transcripts. RT-PCR with HTBI primers came first, then second-round multiplex PCR. TCRdb independently ran MiXCR on the multiplex PCR reads; one entry per CDR3 protein. There are some 370,000 distinct CDR3 sequences in the sample; about 18% occur only once, and 2% to 3% lies in the top ten. Study-level points and caveats: Blood also held most thyroid clonotypes expanded above 0.001 frequency.

Someone took the PBMCs out of roughly 10 ml of fresh peripheral blood. In regard to this clonotype: Its antigen is not identified. This likely comes from a read error, as the CDR3 has no conserved phenylalanine or tryptophan at its end. The DNA is left out, because the CDR3 cannot be placed on it with certainty; the CDR3 is given as TCRdb lists it.

The gene calls are TRBV12-3 or TRBV12-4 and TRBJ1-1; whether TRBD1, the table's D call, matches the DNA was not checked. The sample taken for sequencing was peripheral blood. The receptor was derived from an adult woman with stable Graves' hyperthyroidism. CDR3 amino acids: CASSFLGDTEACL.